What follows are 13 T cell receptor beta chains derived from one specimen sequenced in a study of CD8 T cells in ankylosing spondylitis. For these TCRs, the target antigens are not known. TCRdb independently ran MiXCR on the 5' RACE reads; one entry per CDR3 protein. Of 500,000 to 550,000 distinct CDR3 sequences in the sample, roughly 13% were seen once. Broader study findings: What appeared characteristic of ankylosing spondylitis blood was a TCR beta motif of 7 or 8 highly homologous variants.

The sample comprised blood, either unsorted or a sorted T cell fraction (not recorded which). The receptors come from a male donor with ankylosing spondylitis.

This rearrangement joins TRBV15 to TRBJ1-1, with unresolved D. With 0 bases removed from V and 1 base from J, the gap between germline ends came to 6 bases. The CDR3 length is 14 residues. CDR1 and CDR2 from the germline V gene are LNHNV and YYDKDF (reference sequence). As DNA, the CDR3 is TGTGCCACCAGCAGAGAAGAGGGGAACACTGAAGCTTTCTTT. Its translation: CATSREEGNTEAFF. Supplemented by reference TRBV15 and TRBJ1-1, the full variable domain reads DAMVIQNPRYQVTQFGKPVTLSCSQTLNHNVMYWYQQKSSQAPKLLFHYYDKDFNNEADTPDNFQSRRPNTSFCFLDIRSPGLGDTAMYLCATSREEGNTEAFFGQGTRLTVV.

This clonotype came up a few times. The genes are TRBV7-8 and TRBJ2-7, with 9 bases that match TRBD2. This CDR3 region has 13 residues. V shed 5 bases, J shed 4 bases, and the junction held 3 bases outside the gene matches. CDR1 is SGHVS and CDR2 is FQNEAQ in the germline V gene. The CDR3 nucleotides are TGTGCCAGCAGCGGCGGGGGGGGATACGAGCAGTACTTC. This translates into CASSGGGGYEQYF.

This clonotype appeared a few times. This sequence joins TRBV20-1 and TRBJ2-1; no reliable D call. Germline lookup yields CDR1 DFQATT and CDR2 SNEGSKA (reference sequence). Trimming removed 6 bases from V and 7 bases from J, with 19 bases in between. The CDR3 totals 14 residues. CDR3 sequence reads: CSADQPGVGNEQFF. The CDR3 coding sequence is TGCAGTGCAGACCAACCTGGGGTGGGAAATGAGCAGTTCTTC.

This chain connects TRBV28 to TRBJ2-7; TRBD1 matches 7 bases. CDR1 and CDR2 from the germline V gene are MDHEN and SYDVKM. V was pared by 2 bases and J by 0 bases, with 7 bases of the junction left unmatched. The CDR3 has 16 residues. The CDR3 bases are TGTGCCAGCAGTTTAACAGACAGGGCCAGCTCCTACGAGCAGTACTTC. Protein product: CASSLTDRASSYEQYF.

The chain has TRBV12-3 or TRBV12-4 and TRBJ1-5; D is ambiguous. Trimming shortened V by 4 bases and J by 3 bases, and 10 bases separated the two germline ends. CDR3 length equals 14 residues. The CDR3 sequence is CASSSDRYNQPQHF. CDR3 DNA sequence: TGTGCCAGCAGTTCCGACCGCTACAATCAGCCCCAGCATTTT.

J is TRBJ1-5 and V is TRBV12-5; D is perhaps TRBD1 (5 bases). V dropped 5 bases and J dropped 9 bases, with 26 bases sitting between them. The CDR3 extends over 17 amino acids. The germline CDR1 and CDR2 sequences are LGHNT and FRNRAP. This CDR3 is CASGAYLRGPVGGPQHF. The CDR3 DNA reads TGTGCTAGTGGTGCCTACCTACGGGGCCCGGTTGGTGGGCCCCAGCATTTT.

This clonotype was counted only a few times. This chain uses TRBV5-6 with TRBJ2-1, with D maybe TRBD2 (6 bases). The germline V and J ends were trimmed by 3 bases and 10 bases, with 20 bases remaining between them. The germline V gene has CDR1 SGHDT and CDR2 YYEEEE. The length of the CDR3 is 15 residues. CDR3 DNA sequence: TGTGCCAGCAGCTCGCCGGTCGGGGGAAACCCCGAGCAGTTCTTC. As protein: CASSSPVGGNPEQFF.

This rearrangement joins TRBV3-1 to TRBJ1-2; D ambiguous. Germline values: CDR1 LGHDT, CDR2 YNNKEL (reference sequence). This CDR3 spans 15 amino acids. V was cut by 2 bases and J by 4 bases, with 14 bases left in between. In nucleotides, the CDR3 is TGTGCCAGCAGCCAAAACAGAGAGGGCGCCTATGGCTACACCTTC. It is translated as CASSQNREGAYGYTF.

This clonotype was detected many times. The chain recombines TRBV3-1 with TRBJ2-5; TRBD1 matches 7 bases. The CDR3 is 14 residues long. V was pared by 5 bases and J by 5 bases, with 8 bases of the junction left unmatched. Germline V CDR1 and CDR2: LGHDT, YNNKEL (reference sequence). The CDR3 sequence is CASSSNRGGETQYF. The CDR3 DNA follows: TGTGCCAGCAGCTCTAACAGGGGCGGGGAGACCCAGTACTTC.

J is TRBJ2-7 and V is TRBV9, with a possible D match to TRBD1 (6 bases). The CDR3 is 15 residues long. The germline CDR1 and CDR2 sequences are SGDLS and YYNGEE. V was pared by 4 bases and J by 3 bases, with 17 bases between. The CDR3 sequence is CASSPFQGFSYEQYF. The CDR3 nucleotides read TGTGCCAGCAGCCCCTTTCAGGGGTTTAGCTACGAGCAGTACTTC. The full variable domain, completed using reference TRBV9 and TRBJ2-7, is DSGVTQTPKHLITATGQRVTLRCSPRSGDLSVYWYQQSLDQGLQFLIQYYNGEERAKGNILERFSAQQFPDLHSELNLSSLELGDSALYFCASSPFQGFSYEQYFGPGTRLTVT.

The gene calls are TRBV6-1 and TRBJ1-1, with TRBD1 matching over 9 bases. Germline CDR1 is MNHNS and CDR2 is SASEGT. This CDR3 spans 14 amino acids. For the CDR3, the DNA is TGTGCGGCGGGCACAGGGGGCTTTGCGGCTGAAGCTTTCTTT. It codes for CAAGTGGFAAEAFF.

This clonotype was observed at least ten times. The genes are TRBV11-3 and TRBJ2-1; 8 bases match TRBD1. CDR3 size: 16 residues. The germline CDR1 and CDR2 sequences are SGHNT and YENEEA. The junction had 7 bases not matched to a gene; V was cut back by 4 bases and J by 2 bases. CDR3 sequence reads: CASSSRAGGTYNEQFF. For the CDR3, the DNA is TGTGCCAGCAGCTCCCGGGCAGGGGGCACCTACAATGAGCAGTTCTTC.

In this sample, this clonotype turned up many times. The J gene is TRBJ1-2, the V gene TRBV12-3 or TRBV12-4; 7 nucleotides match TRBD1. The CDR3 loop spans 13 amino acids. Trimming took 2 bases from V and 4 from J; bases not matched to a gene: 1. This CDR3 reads CASSLRDSYGYTF. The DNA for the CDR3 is TGTGCCAGCAGTTTACGGGACAGCTATGGCTACACCTTC.